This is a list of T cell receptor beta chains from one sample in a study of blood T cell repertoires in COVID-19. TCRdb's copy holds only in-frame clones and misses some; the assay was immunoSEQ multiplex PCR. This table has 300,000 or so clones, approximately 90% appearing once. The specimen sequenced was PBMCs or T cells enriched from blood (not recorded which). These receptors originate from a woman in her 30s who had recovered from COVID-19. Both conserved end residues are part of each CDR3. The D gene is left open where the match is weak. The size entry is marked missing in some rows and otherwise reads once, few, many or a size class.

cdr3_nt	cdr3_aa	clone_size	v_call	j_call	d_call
TGTGCCAGTAGTATGGGGACTAGTCCCAATGAGCAGTTCTTC	CASSMGTSPNEQFF	-	TRBV19	TRBJ2-1	TRBD2
TGTGCCAGCAGCTTGCCTTTTTCCGGAGAGACCCAGTACTTC	CASSLPFSGETQYF	once	TRBV5-5	TRBJ2-5	-
TGTGCCAGCTCACCCCTAGCGGGAACCTACGAGCAGTACTTC	CASSPLAGTYEQYF	-	TRBV18	TRBJ2-7	TRBD2
TGTGCCAGCAGCCAGCCCGGGGTTGGTAGTCAGCCCCAGCATTTT	CASSQPGVGSQPQHF	-	TRBV4-2	TRBJ1-5	-
TGTGCCACCAGTGCAGTCTCTCGGGGTCCCCAGCATTTT	CATSAVSRGPQHF	-	TRBV15	TRBJ1-5	-
TGCGCCAGCAGTGACCTCGGGGCCTACGAGCAGTACTTC	CASSDLGAYEQYF	-	TRBV10-2	TRBJ2-7	-
TGTGCCAGCAGTTTATATGGGACTAGCGTCACTTTAGGGTTTGGGCAGTATTTT	CASSLYGTSVTLGFGQYF	-	TRBV27	TRBJ2-3	TRBD2
TGTGCCATCTCGACTACAGGGAGCAATCAGCCCCAGCATTTT	CAISTTGSNQPQHF	-	TRBV5-4	TRBJ1-5	-
TGTGCCAGCAGTTACACGGGACAGATCAATCAGCCCCAGCATTTT	CASSYTGQINQPQHF	few	TRBV28	TRBJ1-5	TRBD1
TGTGCCAGCAGTTTAGGGCAGCCAGGCCAGTACTTC	CASSLGQPGQYF	-	TRBV12-3/TRBV12-4	TRBJ2-4	-
TGTGCCACCCTAGGCCCGAGGGGACAGGGACAGGGTGAGCAGTTCTTC	CATLGPRGQGQGEQFF	-	TRBV28	TRBJ2-1	TRBD1
TGTGCCAGCAGTATGGGGGGGCCGAGCTCCTACGAGCAGTACTTC	CASSMGGPSSYEQYF	-	TRBV6-5	TRBJ2-7	-
TGTGCCAGCGGTGGAACTAGCGGGGGCTACAATGAGCAGTTCTTC	CASGGTSGGYNEQFF	-	TRBV19	TRBJ2-1	TRBD2
TGTGCCAGCAGCCTCCGACTAGGGCACGAGCAGTACTTC	CASSLRLGHEQYF	-	TRBV3-1/TRBV3-2	TRBJ2-7	-
TGTGCCAGCAGCTTATTTTGGGCTTGGAATACGCAGTATTTT	CASSLFWAWNTQYF	-	TRBV7-9	TRBJ2-3	-
TGTGCCATCAGTGAAGGGGACTATGGGCAGTTCTTC	CAISEGDYGQFF	-	TRBV10-3	TRBJ2-1	TRBD2
TGTGCCATCAGTGAGTCGATTGGGGGGACTACAAAAGAGACCCAGTACTTC	CAISESIGGTTKETQYF	-	TRBV10-3	TRBJ2-5	TRBD2
TGTGCCAGTCAGGGACTAGCGGGAGCTGTGGAGACCCAGTACTTC	CASQGLAGAVETQYF	-	TRBV2	TRBJ2-5	TRBD2
TGTGCCTGGAGTGTAGGGACAGGGGAGGACTATGGCTACACCTTC	CAWSVGTGEDYGYTF	-	TRBV30	TRBJ1-2	TRBD1
TGTGCCAGCAGCTTCGGGACTAACAATGAGCAGTTCTTC	CASSFGTNNEQFF	-	TRBV5-8	TRBJ2-1	TRBD2
TGCAGCGTTGGACAGAGCACTGAAGCTTTCTTT	CSVGQSTEAFF	few	TRBV29-1	TRBJ1-1	-
TGTGCCACCAGCCACGGGACAGAATATCAGCCCCAGCATTTT	CATSHGTEYQPQHF	-	TRBV15	TRBJ1-5	TRBD1
TGTGCCAGCAGCCGGGGACAGGGGGCTAATTCACCCCTCCACTTT	CASSRGQGANSPLHF	-	TRBV14	TRBJ1-6	TRBD1
TGCAGCGTTGAAGCAGCGGCGGGACCCTCCTACGAGCAGTACTTC	CSVEAAAGPSYEQYF	-	TRBV29-1	TRBJ2-7	-
TGCGCCAGCAGCCAAGATCCCCAGGGACAGGGGGCGAGTGGCTACACCTTC	CASSQDPQGQGASGYTF	-	TRBV4-1	TRBJ1-2	TRBD1
TGTGCCAGCAGTAGGGGATCAGAAAACACCATATATTTT	CASSRGSENTIYF	-	TRBV28	TRBJ1-3	-
TGTGCCAGCTCACCACCTGGGACAGCGAGAGGGGGCAATCAGCCCCAGCATTTT	CASSPPGTARGGNQPQHF	once	TRBV18	TRBJ1-5	TRBD1
TGTGCCAGCAGTGCAGGGGACACCGGGGAGCTGTTTTTT	CASSAGDTGELFF	many	TRBV6-4	TRBJ2-2	-
TGCGCCAGCAGCCAAGTGCAACAGGGGACCTACGAGCAGTACTTC	CASSQVQQGTYEQYF	once	TRBV4-3	TRBJ2-7	TRBD1
TGTGCCAGCAGTTTAAGGGGACAGGTCATATACGAGCAGTACTTC	CASSLRGQVIYEQYF	-	TRBV28	TRBJ2-7	TRBD1
TGTGCCAGCAGCTTAGCGCAGACTCTCTTCTATGGCTACACCTTC	CASSLAQTLFYGYTF	-	TRBV7-2	TRBJ1-2	-
TGTGCCATCAGTGAGCCCCGAAGGGGCTACGAGCAGTACTTC	CAISEPRRGYEQYF	once	TRBV10-3	TRBJ2-7	-